What follows is one TCR beta chain and its context. What it binds is not known. The sample belongs to a study of CD8 T cells in ankylosing spondylitis. Findings of the study overall: Apparently characteristic of ankylosing spondylitis blood was a TCR beta motif (under ten highly homologous variants).

This CDR3 is built from 16 residues. V was cut by 3 bases and J by 4 bases, with 15 bases left in between. Germline CDR1 and CDR2: SNHLY and FYNNEI. Quantitative 5'-RACE with molecular barcodes produced the TCR beta libraries. TCRdb ran MiXCR on the 5' RACE reads and lists one entry per CDR3 protein. The sample consists of 250,000 to 300,000 distinct CDR3 sequences, roughly 20% of them appearing once. This clonotype was sampled from a male donor with ankylosing spondylitis or in good health (not recorded which). Material: blood, either unsorted or a sorted T cell fraction (not recorded which). The chain uses TRBV2 and TRBJ1-4; tentative D call: TRBD1 (5 bases). The chain's CDR3 is CASSEFRDSNNEKLFF. As DNA, the CDR3 is TGTGCCAGCAGTGAGTTTCGAGACAGTAATAATGAAAAACTGTTTTTT.